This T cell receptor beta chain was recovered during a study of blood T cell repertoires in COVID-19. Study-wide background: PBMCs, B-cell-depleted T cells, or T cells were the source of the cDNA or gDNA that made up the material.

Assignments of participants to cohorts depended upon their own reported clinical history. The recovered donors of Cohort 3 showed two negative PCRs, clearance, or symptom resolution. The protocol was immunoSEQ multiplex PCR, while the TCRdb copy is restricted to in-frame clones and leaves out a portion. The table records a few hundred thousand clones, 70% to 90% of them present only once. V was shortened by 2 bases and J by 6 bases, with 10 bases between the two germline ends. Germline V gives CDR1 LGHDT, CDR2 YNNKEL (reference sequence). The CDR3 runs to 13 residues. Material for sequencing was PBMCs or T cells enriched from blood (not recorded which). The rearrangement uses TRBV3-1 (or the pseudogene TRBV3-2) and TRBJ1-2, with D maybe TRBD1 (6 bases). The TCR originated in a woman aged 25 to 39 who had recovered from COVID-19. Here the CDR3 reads CASSQPSGDGYTF. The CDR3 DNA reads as TGTGCCAGCAGCCAACCCTCAGGGGATGGCTACACCTTC.